This T cell receptor (beta chain) was captured in a study of blood T cell repertoires in COVID-19 (TCRdb year 2020). About the full investigation: Samples from collaborators originated in the United States, Italy and Spain and spanned both the acute and convalescent phases of COVID-19. The prospective study material was composed of cDNA or gDNA derived from T cells, B-cell-depleted T cells, or PBMCs. The dataset comprised deeply sampled blood TCRbeta repertoires from subjects exposed to, actively infected with, or recovered from COVID-19. The repertoires were released in a freely available public database intended as a resource for research on the immune response to SARS-CoV-2. The samples were drawn from two sources: the first 160 participants of the ongoing ImmuneRACE study, and over 950 subjects contributed by 6 global collaborators. Nearly every sample came with metadata listing a de-identified subject ID, COVID-19 status, age in years and sex. Where available, HLA class I and class II types were taken from metadata supplied by the sample provider and were not determined by assay-based typing.

TCRbeta CDR3 regions were amplified from genomic DNA using the immunoSEQ Assay, a bias-controlled multiplex PCR. The paper's data handling went like this. Within the assay, amplification of reference gene primers was used to estimate how many nucleated cells each sample contained. To quantify the absolute abundance of each unique TCRbeta CDR3 rearrangement, sequence reads were collapsed and filtered. For each sample, productive Simpson clonality was calculated as the square root of Simpson's diversity index across productive rearrangements. Sourced from immuneACCESS, this table was stored by TCRdb with only in-frame sequences that have V and J called. A share of the clones is absent; for the studies checked, an unresolved V gene accounts for under half, and the remainder has no known explanation. V, J and clone size are taken as reported in that table, and D and trimming were inferred from the DNA itself. This sample is represented by 50,000 to 80,000 clones; more than 75% of them were singletons. The ten largest clones add up to 9.5% to 13% of the sample.

In the prospective study, participants were about 18 to 90 years old, resided in about two dozen geographic areas of the United States, and were enrolled through a virtual design. In the prospective study, participants were assigned to cohorts based on the clinical history participants reported in a screening survey and a study questionnaire. Recovered participants in ImmuneRACE Cohort 3 were defined as having two consecutive negative NP/OP PCR tests, clearance from a healthcare professional, or resolution of symptoms. In the prospective study, mobile phlebotomists collected whole blood, serum and a nasopharyngeal or oropharyngeal swab from each participant. Additional blood draws and questionnaires over an approximately two-month period could optionally be provided by prospective study participants. Blood samples from the prospective study were shipped frozen or at room temperature prior to DNA extraction.

A note on this clone: There is no known antigen for this receptor. Per-base qualities were not stored, and no clone one base away is much larger.

Here is what the overall study found, with its caveats: The quantity of clinical and demographic metadata differed by source and by participant and was supplied without curation.

The V end gives up 0 bases and the J end 7 bases, leaving 5 bases in the junction not matched to a gene. From a lookup of the germline V gene, CDR1 and CDR2 are SGHTA and FQGNSA. Reading from cysteine to phenylalanine, the CDR3 counts 15 amino acids. Only the CDR3 DNA is retained, 45 bases long and in frame from the first base. The receptor was isolated from a woman between 40 and 55 years old who had recovered from COVID-19. Sequenced sample: PBMCs or T cells enriched from blood (not recorded which). This chain joins TRBV7-2 to TRBJ2-4; 8 junctional bases match TRBD2. The CDR3 region has the sequence CASSLAVGGANIQYF. In nucleotide form, the sequence is TGTGCCAGCAGCTTAGCGGTCGGGGGGGCCAACATTCAGTACTTC.